This TCR beta chain was recorded in a study of long-term antiretroviral therapy in people with HIV. CDR3 size: 15 residues. After removal of 4 bases from V and 3 bases from J, the junction contained 7 bases not matched to a gene. Germline lookup yields CDR1 SGHTS and CDR2 YDEGEE. Findings and limits, study-wide: Relative to control repertoires, HIV repertoires exhibited narrower CDR3 length ranges.

A v3.0 immunoSEQ assay was performed at survey level. Clones were read by immunoSEQ multiplex PCR, and TCRdb kept only the in-frame ones, dropping some. The sample carries 34,000 or so clones, approximately 95% recorded once. Note on this clone: Its specificity is not known.

This receptor was taken from a woman aged 45-65 years with HIV. The input for sequencing was unsorted PBMCs, taken about 5.1 years after starting antiretroviral therapy. The chain recombines TRBV5-8 with TRBJ1-5; 7 bases are a match to TRBD1. The CDR3 coding sequence is TGTGCCAGCAGCCGAGGACAGGCTTACAATCAGCCCCAGCATTTT. Translated: CASSRGQAYNQPQHF.